The sequence of this T cell receptor (beta chain) was determined in a study of T cells after posttransplantation cyclophosphamide. The study's findings and limits: Skin or GI-infiltrating T cells shared few TRB sequences with blood. Later post-transplant blood repertoires were often dominated by donor CD8+ memory clones.

This related bone marrow graft donor gave peripheral blood on the day of marrow donation. Germline V gives CDR1 SEHNR, CDR2 FQNEAQ (reference sequence). The CDR3 spans 16 residues. As for this clone: What it binds is unknown.

TCRdb's copy holds only in-frame clones and misses some; the assay was immunoSEQ multiplex PCR. Listed for the sample are 30,000 to 50,000 clones, none seen a single time. The V call is TRBV7-9, the J call TRBJ2-5, with 11 bases lining up with TRBD2. The J call could be wrong; TRBJ2-7 is a better fit for the DNA end. The clonotype comes from a woman aged 45-59 years in good health and a related stem cell transplant donor. The sample was PBMCs. CDR3 loop: CASSKETSGGSYEQYF. CDR3 sequence (DNA): TGTGCCAGCAGCAAAGAAACTAGCGGGGGATCCTACGAGCAGTACTTC.